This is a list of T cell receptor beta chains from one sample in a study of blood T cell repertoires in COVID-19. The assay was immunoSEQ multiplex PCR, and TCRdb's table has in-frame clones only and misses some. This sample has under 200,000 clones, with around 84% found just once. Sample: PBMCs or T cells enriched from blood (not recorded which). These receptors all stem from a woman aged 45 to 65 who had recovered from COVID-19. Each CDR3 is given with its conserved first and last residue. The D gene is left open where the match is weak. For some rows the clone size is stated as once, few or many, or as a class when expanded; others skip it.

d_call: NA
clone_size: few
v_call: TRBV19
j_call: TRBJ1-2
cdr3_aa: CASSRETDGYGYTF
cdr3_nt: TGTGCCAGTAGTCGGGAGACGGACGGTTATGGCTACACCTTC

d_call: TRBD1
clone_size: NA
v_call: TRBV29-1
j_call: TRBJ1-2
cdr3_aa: CSVLGARGGYTF
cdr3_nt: TGCAGCGTTCTAGGGGCCAGGGGGGGCTACACCTTC

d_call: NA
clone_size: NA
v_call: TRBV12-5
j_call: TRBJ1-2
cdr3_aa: CASGFSVGLPNYGYTF
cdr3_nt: TGTGCTAGTGGTTTCTCGGTGGGACTTCCAAACTATGGCTACACCTTC

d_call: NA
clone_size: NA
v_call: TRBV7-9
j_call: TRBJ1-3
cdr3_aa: CASTAERAGNTIYF
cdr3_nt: TGTGCCAGCACCGCCGAGAGGGCCGGAAACACCATATATTTT

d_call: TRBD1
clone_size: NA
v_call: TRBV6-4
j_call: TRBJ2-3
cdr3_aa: CASSDPKGSGDRDTQYF
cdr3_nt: TGTGCCAGCAGTGACCCCAAAGGCTCTGGGGACAGGGATACGCAGTATTTT

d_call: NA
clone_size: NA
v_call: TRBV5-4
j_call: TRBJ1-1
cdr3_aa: CASSFGGSITEAFF
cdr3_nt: TGTGCCAGCAGCTTCGGAGGGAGTATCACTGAAGCTTTCTTT

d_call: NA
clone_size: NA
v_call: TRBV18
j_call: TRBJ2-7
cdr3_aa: CASSPTGGSYEQYF
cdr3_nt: TGTGCCAGCTCACCGACCGGGGGTTCCTACGAGCAGTACTTC

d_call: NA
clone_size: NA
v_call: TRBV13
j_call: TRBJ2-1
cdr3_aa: CASSHPLAPGFF
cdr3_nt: TGTGCCAGCAGTCACCCACTAGCCCCTGGGTTCTTC

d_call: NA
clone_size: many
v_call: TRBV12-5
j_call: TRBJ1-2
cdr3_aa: CASGLKTSAGYTF
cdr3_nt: TGTGCTAGTGGTTTGAAGACATCGGCTGGCTACACCTTC

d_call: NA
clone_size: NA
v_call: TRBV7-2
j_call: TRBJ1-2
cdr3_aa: CASSLDRPSYGYTF
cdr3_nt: TGTGCCAGCAGCTTAGACAGGCCTAGCTATGGCTACACCTTC

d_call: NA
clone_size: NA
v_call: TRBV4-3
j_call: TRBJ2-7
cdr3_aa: CASSQDVLPPSYEQYF
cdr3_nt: TGCGCCAGCAGCCAAGATGTACTCCCCCCTAGCTACGAGCAGTACTTC

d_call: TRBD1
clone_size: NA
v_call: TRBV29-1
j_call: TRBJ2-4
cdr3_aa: CSVEELTGGPVKNIQYF
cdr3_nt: TGCAGCGTTGAAGAGCTAACAGGGGGCCCAGTCAAAAACATTCAGTACTTC

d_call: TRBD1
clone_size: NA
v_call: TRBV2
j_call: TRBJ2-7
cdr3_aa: CASNDRDSYEQYF
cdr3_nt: TGTGCCAGCAATGACCGGGACAGTTACGAGCAGTACTTC

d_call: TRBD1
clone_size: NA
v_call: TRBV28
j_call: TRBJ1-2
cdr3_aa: CASSFKGGTGWMGGYTF
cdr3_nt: TGTGCCAGCAGTTTCAAAGGGGGGACAGGGTGGATGGGAGGCTACACCTTC

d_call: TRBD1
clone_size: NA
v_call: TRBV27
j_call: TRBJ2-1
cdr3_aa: CASSQPGQGGIF
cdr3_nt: TGTGCCAGCAGTCAACCGGGACAGGGGGGGATCTTC

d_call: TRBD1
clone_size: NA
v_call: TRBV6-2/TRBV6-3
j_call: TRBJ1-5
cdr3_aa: CASSYKDRVSNQPQHF
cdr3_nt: TGTGCCAGCAGTTACAAAGACAGGGTTAGCAATCAGCCCCAGCATTTT

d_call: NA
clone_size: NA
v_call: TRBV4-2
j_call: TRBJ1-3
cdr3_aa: CASSQDFGASGNTIYF
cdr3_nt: TGTGCCAGCAGCCAAGATTTTGGGGCAAGTGGAAACACCATATATTTT

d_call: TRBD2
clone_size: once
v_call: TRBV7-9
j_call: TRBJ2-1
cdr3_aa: CASSKTGTSGSNEQFF
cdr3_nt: TGTGCCAGCAGCAAAACCGGGACTAGCGGGAGTAATGAGCAGTTCTTC